This passage covers 24 T cell receptor beta chains from one sample sequenced in a study of cytomegalovirus exposure and HLA in healthy donors. Generated by immunoSEQ multiplex PCR, the TCRdb table keeps only in-frame clones and is missing some. Of about 64,000 clones listed, 85% to 95% are singletons. Sequencing was carried out using PBMCs. These TCRs come from a woman aged 18-29 years in good health and CMV-seropositive.

V gene TRBV5-5 combines with J gene TRBJ2-1; 10 bases are shared with TRBD2. Germline V gene data show CDR1 as SGHKS and CDR2 as YYEKEE (reference sequence). The V and J ends lost 4 bases and 4 bases, in that order; junction bases with no gene match: 5. The length of the CDR3 is 15 residues. The CDR3 is CASSQGLAAYNEQFF. The CDR3 DNA sequence: TGTGCCAGCAGCCAAGGACTAGCGGCTTACAATGAGCAGTTCTTC.

The chain carries TRBV30 and TRBJ1-2; TRBD1 aligns across 8 bases. This CDR3 has 13 residues. V lost 6 bases, J lost 5 bases, and 8 bases stayed unmatched. The germline V gene encodes CDR1 GTSNPN and CDR2 SVGIG (reference sequence). For the CDR3, the DNA is TGTGCCTGCAGCCGGGACAGGTTTTATGGCTACACCTTC. Translation gives CACSRDRFYGYTF.

The V call is TRBV4-2, the J call TRBJ1-2, with 7 bases identical to TRBD1. With 1 base clipped from V and 1 base from J, the junction kept 0 bases outside the gene matches. The CDR3 spans 14 residues. Germline loops: CDR1 LGHNA, CDR2 YNFKEQ. The CDR3 region has the DNA TGTGCCAGCAGCCAAGGGGACAGTAACTATGGCTACACCTTC. Its protein product is CASSQGDSNYGYTF.

The rearrangement joins TRBV19 to TRBJ2-1; D call uncertain. In germline, CDR1 is LNHDA, CDR2 SQIVND (reference sequence). The germline V and J ends were trimmed by 5 bases and 0 bases, with 11 bases remaining between them. The CDR3 runs 15 residues. The DNA for the CDR3 is TGTGCCAGTAGTGGTTTAGATAGCTCCTACAATGAGCAGTTCTTC. Its translation: CASSGLDSSYNEQFF.

The chain combines TRBV6-5 with TRBJ2-5; 7 nucleotides align to TRBD2. CDR1 is MNHEY and CDR2 is SVGAGI in the germline V gene. The CDR3 contains 15 residues. V was pared by 3 bases and J by 2 bases, with 6 bases of the junction left unmatched. CDR3 nucleotides: TGTGCCAGCAGTTATGGGAGGGCCGGGCAAGAGACCCAGTACTTC. Translating it yields CASSYGRAGQETQYF.

This sequence joins TRBV6-1 and TRBJ1-5, with 8 bases fitting TRBD1. CDR3 size: 16 residues. With V trimmed by 3 bases and J by 2 bases, 6 bases remained unmatched. The germline V gene encodes CDR1 MNHNS and CDR2 SASEGT. CDR3 nucleotides: TGTGCCAGCAGTGACTGGACAGGGCCGGGCAATCAGCCCCAGCATTTT. Translating it yields CASSDWTGPGNQPQHF.

DNA of the CDR3: TGTGCCAGCAGTGAAGGTTGGACAGGAACACTTCCTAGCAATCAGCCCCAGCATTTT. Protein product: CASSEGWTGTLPSNQPQHF. V gene TRBV6-1 combines with J gene TRBJ1-5, with TRBD1 matching over 7 bases. Germline V gene data show CDR1 as MNHNS and CDR2 as SASEGT. The CDR3 totals 19 residues. Germline trimming cut 1 base from V and 0 bases from J; bases unmatched to any gene: 12.

V usage is TRBV6-1 and J usage is TRBJ2-7; 7 bases line up with TRBD2. With 2 bases clipped from V and 0 bases from J, the junction kept 7 bases outside the gene matches. Per germline, CDR1 MNHNS and CDR2 SASEGT. The CDR3 has 16 residues. This chain's CDR3 is CASSEYPGGYSYEQYF. CDR3 sequence (DNA): TGTGCCAGCAGTGAATATCCGGGAGGTTACTCCTACGAGCAGTACTTC.

The CDR3 DNA reads as TGTGCCAGCAGCTTGGGTGCGAGACACAATACGCAGTATTTT. As protein: CASSLGARHNTQYF. V and J are TRBV11-1 and TRBJ2-3; D uncertain. Germline V gene data show CDR1 as SGHAT and CDR2 as FQDESV (reference sequence). The CDR3 extends over 14 amino acids. V was pared by 3 bases and J by 7 bases, with 14 bases between.

The chain uses TRBV19 and TRBJ2-1; D may be TRBD1 (6 bases). Germline values: CDR1 LNHDA, CDR2 SQIVND (reference sequence). Trimming took 3 bases from V and 8 from J, leaving 14 bases between them. This CDR3 region has 14 residues. The DNA for the CDR3 is TGTGCCAGTAGTATTGGGGGCGGGTTTGATGAGCAGTTCTTC. The encoded protein is CASSIGGGFDEQFF.

The chain links TRBV29-1 to TRBJ2-2, with 9 bases identical to TRBD1. V was pared by 4 bases and J by 6 bases, with 3 bases of the junction left unmatched. CDR1 and CDR2 from the germline V gene are SQVTM and ANQGSEA. This CDR3 has 13 amino acids. For the CDR3, the DNA is TGCAGCGTTGGACAGGGGGGCTCCGGGGAGCTGTTTTTT. Translated, it gives CSVGQGGSGELFF.

The CDR3 bases are TGTGCCAGCAGCCCCACGGGACAACCTTTAACTAATGAAAAACTGTTTTTT. Translated, it gives CASSPTGQPLTNEKLFF. The V gene is TRBV7-9, the J gene TRBJ1-4, with D possibly being TRBD1 (6 bases). Trimming removed 5 bases at V and 1 base at J, with 17 bases between. The CDR3 is made up of 17 amino acids. Germline CDR1 and CDR2: SEHNR and FQNEAQ (reference sequence).

The chain is built from TRBV6-1 and TRBJ1-1; D is possibly TRBD1 (6 bases). V was shortened by 1 base and J by 5 bases, with 11 bases between the two germline ends. There are 14 residues in the CDR3. From germline, CDR1 is MNHNS and CDR2 SASEGT. CDR3 amino acids: CASSEDQGFTEAFF. The DNA for the CDR3 is TGTGCCAGCAGTGAAGATCAGGGGTTTACTGAAGCTTTCTTT.

This chain links TRBV19 with TRBJ2-1; 8 nucleotides line up with TRBD2. The length of the CDR3 is 13 residues. Trimming removed 5 bases from V and 9 bases from J; junction bases left unmatched: 6. The germline V gene encodes CDR1 LNHDA and CDR2 SQIVND (reference sequence). CDR3 sequence: CASSPGLVGEQFF. The DNA for the CDR3 is TGTGCCAGTAGTCCGGGACTAGTCGGTGAGCAGTTCTTC.

The chain uses TRBV11-2 and TRBJ2-1; TRBD2 matches at 13 bases. Germline assignment: CDR1 SGHAT and CDR2 FQNNGV. The CDR3 length is 15 residues. The J segment lost 14 bases and the V segment lost 1 base, leaving 8 bases of the junction unmatched. The CDR3 DNA follows: TGTGCCAGCAGCTTAGTTGGGACTAGCGGGATCCAGGAGTTCTTC. This gives the protein CASSLVGTSGIQEFF.

This chain connects TRBV27 to TRBJ1-1; D might be TRBD1 (5 bases). Germline V gene data show CDR1 as MNHEY and CDR2 as SMNVEV (reference sequence). Trimming left V 0 bases short and J 0 bases short, with 11 bases between. The CDR3 is made up of 16 amino acids. The chain's CDR3 is CASSLSSGHMNTEAFF. In nucleotides, the CDR3 is TGTGCCAGCAGTTTATCGTCCGGACATATGAACACTGAAGCTTTCTTT.

The chain joins TRBV28 to TRBJ2-2, with unresolved D. V was trimmed by 7 bases and J by 4 bases, leaving 4 bases between them. CDR3 size: 11 residues. Germline V gene lookup returns CDR1 MDHEN and CDR2 SYDVKM. CDR3 sequence: CASISTGELFF. The CDR3 DNA is TGTGCCAGCATTAGCACCGGGGAGCTGTTTTTT.

The chain recombines TRBV5-1 with TRBJ1-1; D might be TRBD1 (5 bases). Germline lookup yields CDR1 SGHRS and CDR2 YFSETQ. The CDR3 is 14 amino acids. The V and J ends lost 1 base and 0 bases respectively, with 7 bases between them. The CDR3 sequence: CASSLWGLNTEAFF. The CDR3 nucleotides read TGCGCCAGCAGCTTGTGGGGCCTGAACACTGAAGCTTTCTTT.

J is TRBJ2-1 and V is TRBV9, with D maybe TRBD2 (6 bases). CDR3 length equals 13 residues. V gave up 2 bases and J gave up 3 bases, with 6 bases separating them. CDR1 and CDR2 (germline): SGDLS, YYNGEE. CDR3 protein: CASSVSGYNEQFF. CDR3 in DNA: TGTGCCAGCAGCGTTAGCGGCTACAATGAGCAGTTCTTC.

This clone has just one count. V is TRBV6-6 and J is TRBJ1-1, with 9 bases lining up with TRBD1. Trimming removed 4 bases from V and 4 bases from J; junction bases left unmatched: 7. The CDR3 contains 15 residues. Germline V gives CDR1 MNHNY, CDR2 SVGAGI (reference sequence). The CDR3 nucleotides read TGTGCCAGCAGTTTAAAGACAGGGGGGGCCACTGAAGCTTTCTTT. Its translation: CASSLKTGGATEAFF.

Only one count was recorded for this clone. V gene TRBV7-2 combines with J gene TRBJ2-1; 8 bases agree with TRBD1. CDR3 length: 14 amino acids. The V gene's germline CDR1 is SGHTA and CDR2 FQGNSA. The trim removed 5 bases at V and 6 bases at J, leaving 6 bases unmatched. The CDR3 coding sequence is TGTGCCAGCAGCGCCGGACAGGGCTCCAATGAGCAGTTCTTC. It translates to CASSAGQGSNEQFF.

V usage is TRBV5-4 and J usage is TRBJ2-1; 9 bases are shared with TRBD1. With V trimmed by 7 bases and J by 7 bases, 12 bases remained unmatched. The CDR3 spans 15 residues. CDR1 is SGHNT, CDR2 YYREEE, per germline (reference sequence). The CDR3 region has the DNA TGTGCCAGCGACAGGGGGGGAGGGCCACAAAATGAGCAGTTCTTC. The encoded protein is CASDRGGGPQNEQFF.

V usage is TRBV9 and J usage is TRBJ2-5; 8 bases map to TRBD1. From germline, CDR1 is SGDLS and CDR2 YYNGEE. This CDR3 has 15 amino acids. V was pared by 3 bases and J by 5 bases, with 9 bases of the junction left unmatched. Written as DNA, the CDR3 is TGTGCCAGCAGCGCAGGGACAGGTTGGTCGGAGACCCAGTACTTC. It yields the protein CASSAGTGWSETQYF.

Only one count was recorded for this clone. The rearrangement links TRBV6-1 to TRBJ1-2, with D hard to call. V dropped 8 bases and J dropped 3 bases, with 16 bases sitting between them. Germline V gene data show CDR1 as MNHNS and CDR2 as SASEGT. The CDR3 sequence is 14 residues long. CDR3 DNA sequence: TGTGCCAGCTACCCCCCGGGAGACCACTATGGCTACACCTTC. This encodes CASYPPGDHYGYTF.